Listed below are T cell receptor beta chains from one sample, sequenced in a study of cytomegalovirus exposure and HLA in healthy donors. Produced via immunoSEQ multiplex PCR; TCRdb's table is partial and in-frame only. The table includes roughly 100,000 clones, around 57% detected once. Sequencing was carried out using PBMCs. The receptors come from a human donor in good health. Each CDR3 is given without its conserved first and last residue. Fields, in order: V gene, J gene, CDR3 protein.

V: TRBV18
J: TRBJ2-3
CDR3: ASSPLRDKVGGDTQY

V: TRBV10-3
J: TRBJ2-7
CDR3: AIRGQSYEQY

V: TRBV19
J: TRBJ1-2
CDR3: ASSMETGGYGYT

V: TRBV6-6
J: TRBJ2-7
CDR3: ASRVLAGEGEQY

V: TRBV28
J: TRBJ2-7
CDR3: ASSLQTGAIGEQY

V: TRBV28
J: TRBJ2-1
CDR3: ASADFNGENDEQF

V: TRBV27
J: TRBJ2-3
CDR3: ASSLSPLAGESDTQY

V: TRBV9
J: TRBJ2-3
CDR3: ASSGTGADSIDTQY

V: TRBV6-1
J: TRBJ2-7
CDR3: ASSEHLRASGTFEQY

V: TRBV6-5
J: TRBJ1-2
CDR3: ASSLDRDRYT

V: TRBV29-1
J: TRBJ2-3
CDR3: SVGTSGFTDTQY

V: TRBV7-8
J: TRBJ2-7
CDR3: ASSLTSRVRGKSYEQY

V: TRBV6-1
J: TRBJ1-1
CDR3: ASSEIRGNTEAF

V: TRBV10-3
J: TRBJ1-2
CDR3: ATLPGQRSYGYT

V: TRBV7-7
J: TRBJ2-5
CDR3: ASSPGNWETQY

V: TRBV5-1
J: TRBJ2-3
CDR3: ASSLSGRFKRDTQY

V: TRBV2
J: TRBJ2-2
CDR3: ANKGQPTGELF

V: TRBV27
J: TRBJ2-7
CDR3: ASRPPGQGNEQY

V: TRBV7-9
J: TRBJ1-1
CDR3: ASSFGQGVEAF

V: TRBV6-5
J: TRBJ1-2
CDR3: ASKTGKLSNYGYT

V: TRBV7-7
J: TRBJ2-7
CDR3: ASSLDSYYEQY

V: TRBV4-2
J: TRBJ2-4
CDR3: ASSQDKSGWGKNIQY

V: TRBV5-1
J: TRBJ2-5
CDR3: ASSLGQGVETQY

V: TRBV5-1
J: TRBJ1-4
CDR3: ASSPQGAGEKLF

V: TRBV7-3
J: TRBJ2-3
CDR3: ASSLTGGFTDTQY

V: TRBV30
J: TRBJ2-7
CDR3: ACKRGGEQY